Below, 20 T cell receptor beta chains from the same sample are listed, as sequenced in a study of T cell repertoires in cytomegalovirus infection (dated by TCRdb to between 2018 and 2021). Sequencing was performed on an Illumina HiSeq 1500. The public reads were run again by TCRdb, first through fastp at Q25 and then through MiXCR, and only productive beta chains were kept. Each CDR3 protein gets just one entry, which takes the most common genes and DNA from the rows behind it. The table for this sample lists 650,000 to 900,000 distinct CDR3 sequences; 25% to 35% of them were counted only once. The leading ten clones occupy 10% to 15% of the sample. The treatment or condition label for this specimen denotes: in vitro stimulation with specific CMV peptide epitopes to enrich CMV-specific T cells. What these receptors recognize is not known. The input for sequencing was cultured CD8+ T cells from PBMCs, taken from culture after CMV antigen stimulation. Receptors originate from a human donor in good health (CMV status not recorded). Some clones in this sample may be carry-over from other donors' samples.

J is TRBJ1-4 and V is TRBV7-9; a weak D match, TRBD1 (5 bases). The germline V gene has CDR1 SEHNR and CDR2 FQNEAQ (reference sequence). CDR3 size: 15 residues. V gave up 5 bases and J gave up 0 bases, with 10 bases separating them. The CDR3: CASSTTDATNEKLFF. The CDR3 nucleotides are TGTGCCAGCAGCACGACAGACGCAACTAATGAAAAACTGTTTTTT.

This clonotype has more than one count but fewer than ten. The V call is TRBV23-1, the J call TRBJ2-4; TRBD1 might be the D (6 bases). TRBV23-1 is reported as an ORF; its role is uncertain. There are 20 residues in the CDR3. Trimming removed 0 bases at V and 2 bases at J, with 23 bases between. CDR3 DNA: TGCGCCAGCAGTCAATCGATCCGGGCAGCGAGGGGGTTATCCAAAAACATTCAGTACTTC. Protein: CASSQSIRAARGLSKNIQYF.

This clonotype was recorded a few times. V and J are TRBV6-6 and TRBJ1-2, with D uncertain. V was cut by 6 bases and J by 6 bases, with 8 bases left in between. The CDR3 has 11 amino acids. The germline gives CDR1 MNHNY, CDR2 SVGAGI (reference sequence). In DNA form, the CDR3 reads TGTGCCAGCAGATATATCAATGGCTACACCTTC. Translation: CASRYINGYTF.

This chain links TRBV7-6 with TRBJ1-6; the D gene is possibly TRBD1 (6 bases). Trimming pared 4 bases from V and 2 bases from J, leaving 9 bases between. Looked up from germline, CDR1 is SGHVS and CDR2 is FNYEAQ. The CDR3 spans 15 residues. The CDR3 sequence: CASSSGGPYNSPLHF. The DNA for the CDR3 is TGTGCCAGCAGCTCCGGGGGGCCCTATAATTCACCCCTCCACTTT.

This clonotype was detected a few times. The chain has TRBV28 and TRBJ1-2; 10 nucleotides agree with TRBD1. J lost 0 bases, V lost 11 bases, and 12 bases had no gene match. CDR3 length: 16 amino acids. The V gene's germline CDR1 is MDHEN and CDR2 SYDVKM. CDR3 residues: CAHRDRGSLTNYGYTF. The CDR3, as DNA: TGTGCCCATAGGGACAGGGGCTCGCTAACTAACTATGGCTACACCTTC.

The chain joins TRBV6-5 to TRBJ1-5; TRBD1 might be the D (6 bases). The germline gives CDR1 MNHEY, CDR2 SVGAGI. V was clipped by 10 bases and J by 8 bases, with 18 bases between them. The CDR3 has 13 residues. In DNA, the CDR3 is TGTGCCACTGCCTGTAGGGGGAATGAGCCCCAGCATTTT. It specifies CATACRGNEPQHF.

J is TRBJ2-1 and V is TRBV6-6; 7 bases are a match to TRBD2. The CDR3 totals 15 residues. The germline V gene encodes CDR1 MNHNY and CDR2 SVGAGI (reference sequence). Trimming removed 2 bases from V and 6 bases from J; junction bases left unmatched: 7. The CDR3 here is CASSYTSEDRNEQFF. The CDR3, as DNA: TGTGCCAGCAGTTACACTAGCGAGGACCGCAATGAGCAGTTCTTC.

V and J are TRBV24-1 and TRBJ2-1, with D possibly TRBD1 on 6 matching bases. V lost 2 bases and J lost 9, with 22 bases in between. Per germline, CDR1 KGHDR and CDR2 SFDVKD. The length of the CDR3 is 17 residues. The CDR3 spells CATSDSPGTTGYGEQFF. CDR3 nucleotides: TGTGCCACCAGTGATTCCCCCGGGACCACAGGGTATGGTGAGCAGTTCTTC.

The genes are TRBV14 and TRBJ1-3; D remains unclear. The germline V and J ends were trimmed by 4 bases and 10 bases, with 8 bases remaining between them. The CDR3 is 11 amino acids. The germline V gene has CDR1 SGHDN and CDR2 FVKESK. CDR3 DNA sequence: TGTGCCAGCAGCCTAAGGACGACCATATATTTT. Protein: CASSLRTTIYF.

This clonotype was counted between two and nine times. The gene calls are TRBV27 and TRBJ2-3; D tentatively reads TRBD1 or TRBD2 (5 bases each). The ends were cut back, 7 bases at V and 4 bases at J, with 12 bases in the middle. The CDR3 is made up of 13 amino acids. CDR1 and CDR2 (germline): MNHEY, SMNVEV (reference sequence). The CDR3 loop reads CASTPEGPDTQYF. CDR3 DNA: TGTGCCAGCACCCCTGAGGGGCCAGATACGCAGTATTTT.

This clonotype showed up many times. This chain uses TRBV7-6 with TRBJ1-4, with 9 positions matching TRBD1. This CDR3 spans 13 amino acids. The germline CDR1 and CDR2 sequences are SGHVS and FNYEAQ. V lost 3 bases to trimming and J lost 8 bases; unmatched junction nucleotides: 1. The CDR3 DNA sequence: TGTGCCAGCAGCTTGACAGGGGGAGAAAAACTGTTTTTT. It specifies CASSLTGGEKLFF.

This chain uses TRBV19 with TRBJ1-1, with 10 bases aligning to TRBD1. Germline V gives CDR1 LNHDA, CDR2 SQIVND (reference sequence). The J segment lost 1 base and the V segment lost 5 bases, leaving 10 bases of the junction unmatched. The CDR3 runs to 17 residues. The CDR3 sequence: CASSLMTGGVGNTEAFF. CDR3 DNA sequence: TGTGCCAGTAGTCTGATGACAGGGGGCGTAGGGAACACTGAAGCTTTCTTT.

This chain's CDR3 is CASSFTGVTDTQYF. The CDR3 DNA reads TGCGCCAGCAGCTTTACAGGGGTAACAGATACGCAGTATTTT. J is TRBJ2-3 and V is TRBV5-1, with TRBD1 matching over 7 bases. CDR1 and CDR2 (germline): SGHRS, YFSETQ. After removal of 2 bases from V and 3 bases from J, the junction contained 3 bases not matched to a gene. This CDR3 contains 14 residues.

This clonotype occurred once. The J gene is TRBJ2-5, the V gene TRBV20-1; no firm D call. Per germline, CDR1 DFQATT and CDR2 SNEGSKA (reference sequence). The CDR3 covers 14 residues. Here the CDR3 reads CSPWEQYLLETQYF. The CDR3 DNA sequence: TGCAGCCCCTGGGAACAGTATCTTCTCGAGACCCAGTACTTC.

The chain recombines TRBV4-1 with TRBJ1-5; TRBD1 might be the D (6 bases). The CDR3 contains 15 residues. V was pared by 1 base and J by 7 bases, with 14 bases between. Germline V gene sequence: CDR1 MGHRA, CDR2 YSYEKL. In DNA form, the CDR3 reads TGCGCCAGCAGCCAAGGGACGGGAGGGGGACAGCCCCAGCATTTT. It is translated as CASSQGTGGGQPQHF.

Note on this clonotype: This may be a read error: a much more frequent sequence differs by one nucleotide. The chain carries TRBV19 and TRBJ1-6, with D tentatively TRBD1 (6 bases). CDR1 LNHDA and CDR2 SQIVND come from the germline V gene (reference sequence). CDR3 length: 13 amino acids. CDR3 in amino acids: CACSMGTNSPLHF. CDR3 DNA: TGTGCCTGTAGTATGGGGACAAATTCACCCCTCCACTTT.

This clonotype was seen many times. This chain connects TRBV7-2 to TRBJ1-6, with 9 bases aligning to TRBD1. The CDR3 is 17 amino acids. With V trimmed by 0 bases and J by 9 bases, 9 bases remained unmatched. CDR1 and CDR2 from the germline V gene are SGHTA and FQGNSA. CDR3 sequence: CASSLARGGTGTSPLHF. CDR3 DNA sequence: TGTGCCAGCAGCTTAGCCCGAGGAGGGACAGGGACTTCACCCCTCCACTTT.

The J gene is TRBJ2-1, the V gene TRBV11-2, with 10 bases fitting TRBD2. Trimming removed 1 base from V and 0 bases from J; junction bases left unmatched: 12. CDR1 is SGHAT and CDR2 is FQNNGV in the germline V gene. The CDR3 has 20 residues. CDR3 region: CASSLVLSSGGPSSYNEQFF. The CDR3 nucleotides are TGTGCCAGCAGCTTAGTATTGTCTAGCGGGGGCCCCAGCTCCTACAATGAGCAGTTCTTC.

This chain links TRBV7-9 with TRBJ2-1; 9 bases are shared with TRBD2. V was pared by 4 bases and J by 9 bases, with 19 bases of the junction left unmatched. CDR1 is SEHNR and CDR2 is FQNEAQ in the germline V gene (reference sequence). The CDR3 is 18 residues long. In DNA, the CDR3 is TGTGCCAGCAGCTCCAATATAGCGGGGGTGTCAGTTTACGGTGAGCAGTTCTTC. Translating it yields CASSSNIAGVSVYGEQFF.

This clonotype was seen a few times. The chain links TRBV7-2 to TRBJ2-7, with TRBD1 matching over 10 bases. V was pared by 0 bases and J by 2 bases, with 4 bases of the junction left unmatched. The CDR3 contains 16 residues. Germline values: CDR1 SGHTA, CDR2 FQGNSA. For the CDR3, the DNA is TGTGCCAGCAGCTTAGCCTCTGGGACAGGGGCCTACGAGCAGTACTTC. This sequence encodes CASSLASGTGAYEQYF. Based on the CDR3 plus reference TRBV7-2 and TRBJ2-7, the full variable domain is GAGVSQSPSNKVTEKGKDVELRCDPISGHTALYWYRQSLGQGLEFLIYFQGNSAPDKSGLPSDRFSAERTGGSVSTLTIQRTQQEDSAVYLCASSLASGTGAYEQYFGPGTRLTVT.